The clone carrying this T cell receptor beta chain turned up a few times. Its specificity is unknown. The CDR3 sequence is 15 residues long. Deletions cut 6 bases from V and 2 bases from J, with 16 bases between. Germline V lookup: CDR1 MNHEY, CDR2 SVGAGI. With each sample, at least 5 micrograms of total RNA were extracted. Together with a sample-barcoded 5' primer, a J-beta primer mix was included in a second PCR lasting about 7 to 12 cycles. Researchers report that a template-switch adaptor with 12 random nucleotides tagged each cDNA molecule. TCRdb redid the calling of the 5' RACE reads with MiXCR, one entry per CDR3 protein. The sample records 850,000 or so distinct CDR3 sequences, about 30% being singletons. The sample comes from a study of blood T cells in healthy people across ages. Study-wide findings and caveats: Significant beta diversity loss was already apparent by age approximately 40, declining roughly linearly. In long-lived donors, naive CD4+ cell counts and diversity exceeded those of aged donors.

The sequencing input was blood. The chain uses TRBV6-5 and TRBJ1-2; D might be TRBD1 (6 bases). The origin of this receptor is an elderly woman in good health. For the CDR3, the DNA is TGTGCCAGCAGAAAGAGGGCGGGACACAACTATGGCTACACCTTC. Translating it yields CASRKRAGHNYGYTF.